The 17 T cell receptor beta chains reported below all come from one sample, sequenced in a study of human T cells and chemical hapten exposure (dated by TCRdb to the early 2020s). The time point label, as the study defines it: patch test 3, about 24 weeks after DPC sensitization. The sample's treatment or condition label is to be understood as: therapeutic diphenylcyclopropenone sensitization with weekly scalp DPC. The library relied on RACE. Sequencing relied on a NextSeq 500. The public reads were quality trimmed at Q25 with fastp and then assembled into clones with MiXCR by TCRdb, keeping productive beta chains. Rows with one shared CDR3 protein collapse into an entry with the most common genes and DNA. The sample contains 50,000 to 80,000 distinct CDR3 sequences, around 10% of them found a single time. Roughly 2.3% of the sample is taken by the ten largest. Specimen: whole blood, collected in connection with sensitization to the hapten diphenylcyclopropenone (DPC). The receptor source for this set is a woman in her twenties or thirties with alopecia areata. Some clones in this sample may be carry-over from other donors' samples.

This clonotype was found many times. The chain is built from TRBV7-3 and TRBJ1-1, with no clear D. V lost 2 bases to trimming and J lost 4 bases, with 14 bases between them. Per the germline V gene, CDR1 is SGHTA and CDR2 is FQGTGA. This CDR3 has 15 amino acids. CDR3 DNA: TGTGCCAGCAGCTTAGTCGGCGGTGGTGGCACTGAAGCTTTCTTT. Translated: CASSLVGGGGTEAFF.

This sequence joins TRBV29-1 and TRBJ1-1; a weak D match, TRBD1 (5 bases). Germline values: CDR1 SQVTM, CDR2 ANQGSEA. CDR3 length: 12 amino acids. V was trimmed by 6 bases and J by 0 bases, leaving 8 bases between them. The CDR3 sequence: CSVGGMNTEAFF. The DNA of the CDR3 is TGCAGCGTGGGGGGGATGAACACTGAAGCTTTCTTT.

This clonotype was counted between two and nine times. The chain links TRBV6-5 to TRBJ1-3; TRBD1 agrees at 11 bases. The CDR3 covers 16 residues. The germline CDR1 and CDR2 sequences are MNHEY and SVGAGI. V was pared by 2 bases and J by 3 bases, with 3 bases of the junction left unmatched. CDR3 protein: CASSYTGQGVGNTIYF. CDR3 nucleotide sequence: TGTGCCAGCAGTTACACGGGACAGGGGGTTGGAAACACCATATATTTT.

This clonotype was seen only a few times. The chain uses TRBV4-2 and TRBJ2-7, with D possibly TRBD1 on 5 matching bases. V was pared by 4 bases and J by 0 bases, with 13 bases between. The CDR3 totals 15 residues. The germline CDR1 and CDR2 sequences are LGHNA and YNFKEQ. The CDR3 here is CASSPRDRSSYEQYF. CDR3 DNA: TGTGCCAGCAGCCCTCGCGACAGAAGCTCCTACGAGCAGTACTTC.

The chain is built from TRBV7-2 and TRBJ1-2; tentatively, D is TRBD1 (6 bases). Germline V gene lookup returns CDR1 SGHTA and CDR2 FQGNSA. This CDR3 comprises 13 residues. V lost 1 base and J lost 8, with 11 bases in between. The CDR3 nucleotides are TGTGCCAGCAGCTTAGGGCCCGACAGGGGCTACACCTTC. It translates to CASSLGPDRGYTF.

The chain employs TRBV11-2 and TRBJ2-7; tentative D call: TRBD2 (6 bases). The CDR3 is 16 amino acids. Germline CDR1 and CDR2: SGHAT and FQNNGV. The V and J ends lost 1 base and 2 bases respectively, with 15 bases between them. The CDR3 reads CASSLAASALPYEQYF. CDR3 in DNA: TGTGCCAGCAGCTTAGCAGCTAGCGCTTTACCCTACGAGCAGTACTTC. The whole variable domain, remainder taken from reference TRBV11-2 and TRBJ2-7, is EAGVAQSPRYKIIEKRQSVAFWCNPISGHATLYWYQQILGQGPKLLIQFQNNGVVDDSQLPKDRFSAERLKGVDSTLKIQPAKLEDSAVYLCASSLAASALPYEQYFGPGTRLTVT.

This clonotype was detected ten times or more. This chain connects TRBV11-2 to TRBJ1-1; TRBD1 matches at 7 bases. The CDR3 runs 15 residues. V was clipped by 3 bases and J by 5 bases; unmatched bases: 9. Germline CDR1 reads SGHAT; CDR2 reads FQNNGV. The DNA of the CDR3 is TGTGCCAGCAGCTTTGTAGGCCAGGGGGGGACTGAAGCTTTCTTT. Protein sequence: CASSFVGQGGTEAFF. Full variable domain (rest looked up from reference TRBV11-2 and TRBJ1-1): EAGVAQSPRYKIIEKRQSVAFWCNPISGHATLYWYQQILGQGPKLLIQFQNNGVVDDSQLPKDRFSAERLKGVDSTLKIQPAKLEDSAVYLCASSFVGQGGTEAFFGQGTRLTVV.

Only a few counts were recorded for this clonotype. CDR3 in amino acids: CATSRVHGSSYNEQFF. In DNA form, the CDR3 reads TGTGCCACCAGCAGAGTGCACGGGAGCTCCTACAATGAGCAGTTCTTC. The V call is TRBV15, the J call TRBJ2-1; the D gene is possibly TRBD2 (6 bases). With 1 base removed from V and 0 bases from J, the gap between germline ends came to 10 bases. Germline V lookup: CDR1 LNHNV, CDR2 YYDKDF (reference sequence). The CDR3 sequence is 16 residues long.

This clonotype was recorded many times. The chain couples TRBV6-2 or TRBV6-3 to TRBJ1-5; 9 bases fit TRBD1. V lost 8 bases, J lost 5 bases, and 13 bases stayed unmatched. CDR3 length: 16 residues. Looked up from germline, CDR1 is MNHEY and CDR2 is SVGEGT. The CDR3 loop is CASRTGQGRVDQPQHF. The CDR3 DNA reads TGTGCCAGCCGTACCGGACAGGGGCGGGTGGATCAGCCCCAGCATTTT.

The CDR3 here is CASSFFGGSSFNEQFF. The CDR3 nucleotides are TGTGCCAGCAGCTTTTTCGGAGGGAGTAGTTTCAATGAGCAGTTCTTC. J is TRBJ2-1 and V is TRBV7-2, with D perhaps TRBD2 (6 bases). Germline CDR1 reads SGHTA; CDR2 reads FQGNSA. V lost 3 bases and J 6 bases, leaving 18 bases between the germline ends. This CDR3 is 16 amino acids long. The whole variable domain, filled in from reference TRBV7-2 and TRBJ2-1, reads GAGVSQSPSNKVTEKGKDVELRCDPISGHTALYWYRQSLGQGLEFLIYFQGNSAPDKSGLPSDRFSAERTGGSVSTLTIQRTQQEDSAVYLCASSFFGGSSFNEQFFGPGTRLTVL.

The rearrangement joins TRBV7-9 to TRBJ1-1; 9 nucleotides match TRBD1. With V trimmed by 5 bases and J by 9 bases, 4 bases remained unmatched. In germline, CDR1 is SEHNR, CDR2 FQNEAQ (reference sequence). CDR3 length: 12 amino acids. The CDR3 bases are TGTGCCAGCAGCGCGGGACAGGGCCAAGCTTTCTTT. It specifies CASSAGQGQAFF.

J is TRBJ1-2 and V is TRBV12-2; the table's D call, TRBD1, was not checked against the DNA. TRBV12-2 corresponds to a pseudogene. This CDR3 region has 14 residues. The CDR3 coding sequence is TGTGCAAGTCGCTTAAGGGCAGGGAGCCATGGCTACACCTTC. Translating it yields CASRLRAGSHGYTF.

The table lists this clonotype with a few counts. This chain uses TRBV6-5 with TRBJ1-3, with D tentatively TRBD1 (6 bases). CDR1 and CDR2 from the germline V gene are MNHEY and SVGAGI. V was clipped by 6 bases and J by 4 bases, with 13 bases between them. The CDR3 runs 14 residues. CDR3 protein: CASRNRAGGNTIYF. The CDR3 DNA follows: TGTGCCAGCAGGAACAGGGCAGGCGGAAACACCATATATTTT.

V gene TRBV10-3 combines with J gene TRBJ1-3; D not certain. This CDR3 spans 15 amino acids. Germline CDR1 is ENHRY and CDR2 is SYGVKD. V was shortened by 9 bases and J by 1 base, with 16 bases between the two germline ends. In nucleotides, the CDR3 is TGTGCCATGCAAAACCGGGAAACATCTGGAAACACCATATATTTT. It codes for CAMQNRETSGNTIYF.

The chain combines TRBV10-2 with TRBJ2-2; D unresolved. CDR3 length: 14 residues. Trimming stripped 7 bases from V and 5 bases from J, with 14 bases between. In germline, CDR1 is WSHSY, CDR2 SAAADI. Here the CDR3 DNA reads TGCGCCAGCATTCCTGGGCCCGGGACCGGGGAGCTGTTTTTT. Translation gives CASIPGPGTGELFF.

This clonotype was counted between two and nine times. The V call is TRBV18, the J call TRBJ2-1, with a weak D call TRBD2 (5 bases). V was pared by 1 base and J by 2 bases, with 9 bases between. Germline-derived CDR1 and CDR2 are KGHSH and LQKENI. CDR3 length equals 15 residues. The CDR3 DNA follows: TGTGCCAGCTCACCACGAGGGTATACCTACAATGAGCAGTTCTTC. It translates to CASSPRGYTYNEQFF. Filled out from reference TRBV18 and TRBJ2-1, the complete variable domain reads NAGVMQNPRHLVRRRGQEARLRCSPMKGHSHVYWYRQLPEEGLKFMVYLQKENIIDESGMPKERFSAEFPKEGPSILRIQQVVRGDSAAYFCASSPRGYTYNEQFFGPGTRLTVL.

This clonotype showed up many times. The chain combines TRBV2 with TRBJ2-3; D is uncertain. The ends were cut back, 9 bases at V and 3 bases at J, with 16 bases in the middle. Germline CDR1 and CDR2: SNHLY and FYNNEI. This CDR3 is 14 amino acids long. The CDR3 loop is CASHLVASTDTQYF. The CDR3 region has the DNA TGTGCCAGTCACTTAGTAGCATCGACAGATACGCAGTATTTT.